The rows below give T cell receptor beta chains drawn from one sample of a study of technical replicates of blood from several donors. TCRdb keeps only in-frame clones here, not all; method: immunoSEQ multiplex PCR. The table has about 16,000 clones, more than 75% seen once. What was sequenced was PBMCs. The receptors were sampled from a human donor in good health. The CDR3 runs from the conserved cysteine through the conserved F or W. The order of the fields is CDR3 length, J gene, V gene, D gene, clone size, CDR3 DNA, CDR3 protein. A D gene is named only where the DNA matches it firmly. Part of the rows lack a size; the others show once, few, many or a class for expanded clones.

22 | TRBJ2-1 | TRBV27 | . | . | TGTGCCAGCAGTACGCTCTCCCGGGCGAACGGGGTCAGACCCATCCAGAACAATGAGCAGTTCTTC | CASSTLSRANGVRPIQNNEQFF
15 | TRBJ2-7 | TRBV28 | . | once | TGTGCCAGCAGTTTGGGGGGCAGGGGGGTTTACGAGCAGTACTTC | CASSLGGRGVYEQYF
15 | TRBJ2-7 | TRBV6-5 | . | . | TGTGCCAGCAGTTACAATACCCCCTTAATGAGCGAGCAGTACTTC | CASSYNTPLMSEQYF
14 | TRBJ1-2 | TRBV2 | TRBD1 | . | TGTGCCGGTCTGAGCGGACAGGGGAACTATGGCTACACCTTC | CAGLSGQGNYGYTF
15 | TRBJ2-7 | TRBV5-6 | . | . | TGTGCCAGCAGCACTCTACAGGGTATCGGCTACGAGCAGTACTTC | CASSTLQGIGYEQYF
13 | TRBJ2-5 | TRBV28 | . | . | TGTGCCAGCGCAGCAGGGCTTGAAGAGACCCAGTACTTC | CASAAGLEETQYF
14 | TRBJ2-7 | TRBV6-6 | . | . | TGTGCCAGCACCAGACCGGGGTTTGAGGACGAGCAGTACTTC | CASTRPGFEDEQYF
13 | TRBJ1-1 | TRBV27 | TRBD1 | few | TGTGCCAGCTTCACCGGGACAGCTTTTGAAGCTTTCTTT | CASFTGTAFEAFF
12 | TRBJ2-3 | TRBV7-2 | . | . | TGTGCCAGCAGCCTTAGCACAGATACGCAGTATTTT | CASSLSTDTQYF
15 | TRBJ1-3 | TRBV28 | . | once | TGTGCCAGCAACACCCAGGGTTTCTCTGGAAACACCATATATTTT | CASNTQGFSGNTIYF
13 | TRBJ2-3 | TRBV6-1 | . | . | TGTGCCAGCACTGGACAACCCACAGATACGCAGTATTTT | CASTGQPTDTQYF
15 | TRBJ2-1 | TRBV18 | TRBD2 | . | TGTGCCAGCTCACCCTCCCCGGGACTAGCGGGTACGGAGTTCTTC | CASSPSPGLAGTEFF
17 | TRBJ2-6 | TRBV10-3 | TRBD1 | . | TGTGCCATCAGTGAAGGACAGGGGGCCACTGGGGCCAACGTCCTGACTTTC | CAISEGQGATGANVLTF
15 | TRBJ2-7 | TRBV9 | TRBD2 | . | TGTGCCAGCAGCGTATCGACTAGCGGGAGTCACGAGCAGTACTTC | CASSVSTSGSHEQYF
15 | TRBJ2-7 | TRBV27 | TRBD2 | . | TGTGCCAGCAGTTTATTGGTAGCGGGATCAGGCGAGCAGTACTTC | CASSLLVAGSGEQYF
17 | TRBJ1-4 | TRBV5-1 | . | . | TGCGCCAGCAGCTTAGCAACAGGGCTCGGGTCGTATGAAAAACTGTTTTTT | CASSLATGLGSYEKLFF
15 | TRBJ1-2 | TRBV7-2 | . | . | TGTGCCAGCAGCTTAGGAGGGAGCACCTACTATGGCTACACCTTC | CASSLGGSTYYGYTF
16 | TRBJ1-3 | TRBV5-1 | . | . | TGCGCCAGCAGCGAAACCCAGGGGATATCCGGAAACACCATATATTTT | CASSETQGISGNTIYF
14 | TRBJ2-1 | TRBV19 | . | few | TGTGCCAGTAGAGGTACAGGGACCTACAATGAGCAGTTCTTC | CASRGTGTYNEQFF
16 | TRBJ2-1 | TRBV19 | TRBD2 | once | TGTGCCAGTAGGACTAGCGGGAGGGAACCCTACAATGAGCAGTTCTTC | CASRTSGREPYNEQFF
16 | TRBJ2-1 | TRBV5-4 | TRBD2 | . | TGTGCCAGCAGCAATCCACTAGCGGGAGTTGTTAATGAGCAGTTCTTC | CASSNPLAGVVNEQFF
12 | TRBJ2-7 | TRBV5-6 | . | . | TGTGCCAGCAGCTTTCTCCAGGCCGAGCAGTACTTC | CASSFLQAEQYF